The rows below give T cell receptor beta chains drawn from one sample of a study of blood T cell repertoires in COVID-19. Data came from immunoSEQ multiplex PCR; TCRdb stores just in-frame clones and leaves some out. The sample shows roughly 300,000 clones, 81% of them seen only once. Sequenced input: peripheral blood. The receptor set was obtained from a woman aged 55-70 years with active or convalescent COVID-19. CDR3s include the opening cysteine and the closing phenylalanine or tryptophan. D genes are given only for firm matches. Not every row has a clone size; where given, it reads once, few, many or a size class.

J gene | V gene | clone size | D gene | CDR3 DNA | CDR3 protein
TRBJ1-4 | TRBV5-4 | NA | TRBD1 | TGTGCCAGCAGCTTGGCCGCGGGGACAGGCGTAGAAAAACTGTTTTTT | CASSLAAGTGVEKLFF
TRBJ1-1 | TRBV28 | NA | NA | TGTGCCAGCAGCTGGAGAGAGAACACTGAAGCTTTCTTT | CASSWRENTEAFF
TRBJ2-1 | TRBV5-1 | NA | TRBD1 | TGCGCCAGCAGCGCGGAGACAGGGGGCTACGCGCAAGGTGAGCAGTTCTTC | CASSAETGGYAQGEQFF
TRBJ2-6 | TRBV5-1 | NA | NA | TGCGCCAGCAGCTTGGCCGAGCGGCGGTCTGGGGCCAACGTCCTGACTTTC | CASSLAERRSGANVLTF
TRBJ1-5 | TRBV6-2/TRBV6-3 | few | NA | TGTGCCAGCAGCCCCGGGGTGACGAATCAGCCCCAGCATTTT | CASSPGVTNQPQHF
TRBJ1-5 | TRBV11-2 | NA | NA | TGTGCCAGCAGCTTAGGGGAGGATCAGCCCCAGCATTTT | CASSLGEDQPQHF
TRBJ1-1 | TRBV4-3 | NA | NA | TGCGCCAGCAGCCCCCAAGGGCCGCGGGGGTCGATGAACACTGAAGCTTTCTTT | CASSPQGPRGSMNTEAFF
TRBJ1-2 | TRBV4-1 | NA | NA | TGCGCCAGCAGCCAAGGGAGGGGAGGGGTACTCCCAAACTATGGCTACACCTTC | CASSQGRGGVLPNYGYTF
TRBJ1-5 | TRBV12-5 | NA | TRBD1 | TGTGCTAGTGGCGGGACAGGGTCGGAGCCCCAGCATTTT | CASGGTGSEPQHF
TRBJ2-1 | TRBV6-6 | NA | NA | TGTGCCAGCCTACCAGGGGATACCTACAATGAGCAGTTCTTC | CASLPGDTYNEQFF
TRBJ2-2 | TRBV7-2 | many | TRBD2 | TGTGCCAGCAGCTTAGTCGGGGGGACCGAAACCGGGGAGCTGTTTTTT | CASSLVGGTETGELFF
TRBJ2-7 | TRBV3-1/TRBV3-2 | NA | NA | TGTGCCAGCAGTCCCACGGGCCGACAGGTCCGTCCCAACGAGCAGTACTTC | CASSPTGRQVRPNEQYF
TRBJ2-6 | TRBV27 | NA | NA | TGTGCCAGCGGGAGCTCTGGGGCCAACGTCCTGACTTTC | CASGSSGANVLTF
TRBJ1-6 | TRBV25-1 | NA | TRBD1 | TGTGCCAGCAGTGTAGGGGGCGCGGTTTTTAAGTTTGATTCACCCCTCCACTTT | CASSVGGAVFKFDSPLHF
TRBJ1-5 | TRBV2 | NA | NA | TGTGCCAGCAGTGAAGCCGAGAGGCAGTCCGGTCAGCCCCAGCATTTT | CASSEAERQSGQPQHF